These 29 T cell receptor beta chains came from one sample sequenced in a study of T cell responses to AZD1222 COVID-19 vaccine (dated by TCRdb to the early 2020s). Libraries were built with the immunoSEQ multiplex PCR assay. TCRdb holds this immuneACCESS table with in-frame rearrangements only. Some clones are missing; in checked studies, unresolved V genes explain under half, and the rest has no known cause. The sample includes about 84,000 clones, with around 85% observed a single time. The top ten clones comprise about 10% of the sample. Reading the label with the study, this specimen's time point is: about 28 days (+/-7) after the second vaccine dose. Specimen: peripheral blood, collected 28 days after the second AZD1222 dose. The source is an adult who received the AZD1222 COVID-19 vaccine.

This chain links TRBV11-3 with TRBJ2-3; tentatively, D is TRBD2 (6 bases). Trimming removed 0 bases at V and 4 bases at J, with 11 bases between. The CDR3 is made up of 15 amino acids. The germline V gene has CDR1 SGHNT and CDR2 YENEEA. In DNA form, the CDR3 reads TGTGCCAGCAGCTTAGATGGAGGGTCGGCAGATACGCAGTATTTT. It yields the protein CASSLDGGSADTQYF. The whole variable domain, filled in from reference TRBV11-3 and TRBJ2-3, reads EAGVVQSPRYKIIEKKQPVAFWCNPISGHNTLYWYLQNLGQGPELLIRYENEEAVDDSQLPKDRFSAERLKGVDSTLKIQPAELGDSAVYLCASSLDGGSADTQYFGPGTRLTVL.

The chain joins TRBV18 to TRBJ1-4; the D gene is possibly TRBD1 (5 bases). The CDR3 is made up of 16 amino acids. Germline V lookup: CDR1 KGHSH, CDR2 LQKENI. Trimming took 0 bases from V and 4 from J, leaving 12 bases between them. Here the CDR3 reads CASSPPWEGINEKLFF. CDR3 DNA: TGTGCCAGCTCACCACCATGGGAGGGGATTAATGAAAAACTGTTTTTT.

The rearrangement uses TRBV7-9 and TRBJ2-1; perhaps TRBD1 as D (6 bases). V gave up 5 bases and J gave up 5 bases, with 16 bases separating them. Per germline, CDR1 SEHNR and CDR2 FQNEAQ (reference sequence). This CDR3 contains 15 residues. DNA for the CDR3: TGTGCCAGCAGCCCCGACAGGATCGTGGACAATGAGCAGTTCTTC. Translated, it gives CASSPDRIVDNEQFF.

The chain joins TRBV5-6 to TRBJ1-4; D possibly corresponds to TRBD1 (5 bases). CDR1 SGHDT and CDR2 YYEEEE come from the germline V gene. Between the trimmed V and J ends, which lost 3 bases and 4 bases, there was a span of 10 bases. The CDR3 is 14 residues long. In nucleotides, the CDR3 is TGTGCCAGCAGCTCAACAGGTTATAATGAAAAACTGTTTTTT. The encoded protein is CASSSTGYNEKLFF.

The genes are TRBV29-1 and TRBJ1-2, with D possibly TRBD1 on 5 matching bases. Trimming removed 0 bases from V and 5 bases from J, with 22 bases in between. This CDR3 has 17 residues. Germline V gene data show CDR1 as SQVTM and CDR2 as ANQGSEA. CDR3 coding DNA: TGCAGCGTTGAAGATCGTTCAGGGTGGGATGTGGGGTATGGCTACACCTTC. Translated: CSVEDRSGWDVGYGYTF.

The rearrangement uses TRBV5-6 and TRBJ1-6; the D gene is possibly TRBD1 (6 bases). The CDR3 has 17 residues. The germline V gene encodes CDR1 SGHDT and CDR2 YYEEEE. Trimming took off 0 bases at V and 7 bases at J, with 17 bases between the two ends. The CDR3 is CASSLGPHRAGNSPLHF. CDR3 sequence (DNA): TGTGCCAGCAGCTTGGGACCACACAGGGCCGGGAATTCACCCCTCCACTTT.

The chain couples TRBV29-1 to TRBJ2-1; tentative D call: TRBD2 (5 bases). Germline lookup yields CDR1 SQVTM and CDR2 ANQGSEA. This CDR3 comprises 14 residues. The V and J ends lost 6 bases and 4 bases respectively, with 16 bases between them. The CDR3 spells CSVPAPGTYNEQFF. For the CDR3, the DNA is TGCAGCGTCCCAGCACCGGGAACTTACAATGAGCAGTTCTTC.

The V gene is TRBV6-6, the J gene TRBJ1-5; 12 bases are shared with TRBD1. The CDR3 sequence is 15 residues long. J was trimmed by 6 bases and V by 5 bases; bases with no gene match: 5. Germline CDR1 and CDR2: MNHNY and SVGAGI (reference sequence). This chain's CDR3 is CASSQGQGASQPQHF. The DNA for the CDR3 is TGTGCCAGCAGTCAGGGACAGGGGGCTTCTCAGCCCCAGCATTTT.

The chain uses TRBV6-5 and TRBJ1-5; D is unclear. Trimming stripped 9 bases from V and 1 base from J, with 10 bases between. The CDR3 has 13 amino acids. Germline-derived CDR1 and CDR2 are MNHEY and SVGAGI. CDR3 in DNA: TGTGCCAGTTCACCGGACAGCAATCAGCCCCAGCATTTT. Residues: CASSPDSNQPQHF.

The rearrangement joins TRBV5-1 to TRBJ2-7; D gene ambiguous. Trimming took off 4 bases at V and 0 bases at J, with 14 bases between the two ends. The germline V gene encodes CDR1 SGHRS and CDR2 YFSETQ. The CDR3 runs to 15 residues. The DNA of the CDR3 is TGCGCCAGCAGCCGTTCCGGGCCGAGCTCCTACGAGCAGTACTTC. Its protein is CASSRSGPSSYEQYF.

The chain carries TRBV2 and TRBJ1-1; possibly TRBD1 for D (6 bases). The CDR3 has 14 amino acids. Germline V lookup: CDR1 SNHLY, CDR2 FYNNEI. V was clipped by 6 bases and J by 3 bases, with 14 bases between them. The CDR3 nucleotides are TGTGCCAGCAGCGGGGGCCAAACATACACTGAAGCTTTCTTT. The encoded protein is CASSGGQTYTEAFF.

V gene TRBV4-1 combines with J gene TRBJ2-1; the D is unclear. Germline V gene data show CDR1 as MGHRA and CDR2 as YSYEKL. This CDR3 is built from 14 residues. V was cut by 4 bases and J by 3 bases, with 10 bases left in between. DNA of the CDR3: TGCGCCAGCAGCCCTCTCCCCCACTACAATGAGCAGTTCTTC. Translating gives CASSPLPHYNEQFF.

The chain uses TRBV5-1 and TRBJ2-7; maybe TRBD1 (5 bases). Germline loops: CDR1 SGHRS, CDR2 YFSETQ. The V end was cut by 2 bases, the J end by 2 bases, with 11 bases between. The CDR3 has 14 amino acids. The CDR3 nucleotides read TGCGCCAGCAGCTTTGGCAGGGCTCCCTACGAGCAGTACTTC. Amino acids: CASSFGRAPYEQYF.

The CDR3 region is CASRDPILAGGRTSTDTQYF. The CDR3 region has the DNA TGTGCCAGCAGGGACCCAATCTTAGCGGGGGGGCGCACTAGCACAGATACGCAGTATTTT. V usage is TRBV9 and J usage is TRBJ2-3, with 11 bases matching TRBD2. After removal of 5 bases from V and 0 bases from J, the junction contained 17 bases not matched to a gene. This CDR3 has 20 amino acids. CDR1 is SGDLS and CDR2 is YYNGEE in the germline V gene. Full variable domain (outside the CDR3, taken from reference TRBV9 and TRBJ2-3): DSGVTQTPKHLITATGQRVTLRCSPRSGDLSVYWYQQSLDQGLQFLIQYYNGEERAKGNILERFSAQQFPDLHSELNLSSLELGDSALYFCASRDPILAGGRTSTDTQYFGPGTRLTVL.

The chain employs TRBV7-2 and TRBJ1-2; maybe TRBD1 (6 bases). This CDR3 is built from 15 residues. Trimming stripped 3 bases from V and 5 bases from J, with 16 bases between. The V gene's germline CDR1 is SGHTA and CDR2 FQGNSA. The CDR3: CASSFNGGRGYGYTF. CDR3 sequence (DNA): TGTGCCAGCAGCTTTAACGGGGGGCGAGGATATGGCTACACCTTC.

This chain joins TRBV6-5 and TRBJ1-2; D uncertain. Looked up from germline, CDR1 is MNHEY and CDR2 is SVGAGI. This CDR3 spans 13 amino acids. Trimming pared 6 bases from V and 7 bases from J, leaving 15 bases between. CDR3 bases: TGTGCCAGCAGGGATGGGATAACGGGTGGCTACACCTTC. Its protein product is CASRDGITGGYTF.

Only one count was recorded for this clone. Other DNA sequences in the same sample also yield this CDR3. The chain carries TRBV2 and TRBJ1-2, with D perhaps matching TRBD1 (5 bases). V was cut by 6 bases and J by 4 bases, with 15 bases left in between. CDR1 SNHLY and CDR2 FYNNEI come from the germline V gene. The CDR3 extends over 14 amino acids. The CDR3 sequence: CASSSRTSSYGYTF. In DNA form, the CDR3 reads TGTGCCAGCAGCTCCCGGACAAGCAGCTATGGCTACACCTTC. The full variable domain, its missing parts supplied by reference TRBV2 and TRBJ1-2, is EPEVTQTPSHQVTQMGQEVILRCVPISNHLYFYWYRQILGQKVEFLVSFYNNEISEKSEIFDDQFSVERPDGSNFTLKIRSTKLEDSAMYFCASSSRTSSYGYTFGSGTRLTVV.

The chain employs TRBV6-5 and TRBJ1-4; TRBD1 matches 9 bases. This CDR3 is built from 14 residues. CDR1 and CDR2 (germline): MNHEY, SVGAGI. Trimming removed 11 bases from V and 5 bases from J; junction bases left unmatched: 9. The CDR3 protein is CAVHTGTGNEKLFF. The CDR3 DNA follows: TGTGCCGTTCACACCGGGACAGGGAATGAAAAACTGTTTTTT.

With respect to this clone: Other DNA sequences from this sample encode an identical CDR3 as well. J is TRBJ2-3 and V is TRBV6-5; D is ambiguous. Germline CDR1 reads MNHEY; CDR2 reads SVGAGI. Trimming took 1 base from V and 0 from J, leaving 2 bases between them. This CDR3 has 13 residues. The CDR3: CASSYYSTDTQYF. The CDR3, as DNA: TGTGCCAGCAGTTACTACAGCACAGATACGCAGTATTTT.

This clone was detected only once. The chain links TRBV9 to TRBJ1-1, with D maybe TRBD1 (6 bases). Trimming took 2 bases from V and 1 from J, leaving 18 bases between them. The length of the CDR3 is 17 residues. Germline-derived CDR1 and CDR2 are SGDLS and YYNGEE. In DNA form, the CDR3 reads TGTGCCAGCAGCGTTCCCATTATACAGGGAGGGAACACTGAAGCTTTCTTT. It translates to CASSVPIIQGGNTEAFF. Supplemented by reference TRBV9 and TRBJ1-1, the full variable domain reads DSGVTQTPKHLITATGQRVTLRCSPRSGDLSVYWYQQSLDQGLQFLIQYYNGEERAKGNILERFSAQQFPDLHSELNLSSLELGDSALYFCASSVPIIQGGNTEAFFGQGTRLTVV.

This chain connects TRBV4-1 to TRBJ2-5; 13 positions match TRBD2. The germline gives CDR1 MGHRA, CDR2 YSYEKL. V trimming: 3 bases; J trimming: 2 bases; junction bases outside the gene matches: 6. The CDR3 runs to 17 residues. Here the CDR3 DNA reads TGCGCCAGCAGCCAGTTTCCGGGACTAGCGGGGCAAGAGACCCAGTACTTC. Protein: CASSQFPGLAGQETQYF.

This clone has a single count. The chain combines TRBV25-1 with TRBJ2-1; D is ambiguous. The V and J ends lost 4 bases and 9 bases respectively, with 7 bases between them. Germline CDR1 reads MGHDK; CDR2 reads SYGVNS. The CDR3 is 11 amino acids. The CDR3 reads CASSAVGEQFF. In nucleotides, the CDR3 is TGTGCCAGCAGTGCTGTAGGTGAGCAGTTCTTC. Full variable domain (outside the CDR3, taken from reference TRBV25-1 and TRBJ2-1): EADIYQTPRYLVIGTGKKITLECSQTMGHDKMYWYQQDPGMELHLIHYSYGVNSTEKGDLSSESTVSRIRTEHFPLTLESARPSHTSQYLCASSAVGEQFFGPGTRLTVL.

The sample holds one count of this clone. The chain is built from TRBV5-6 and TRBJ2-5; tentative D call: TRBD2 (5 bases). The CDR3 sequence is 12 residues long. V was trimmed by 2 bases and J by 7 bases, leaving 9 bases between them. Germline loops: CDR1 SGHDT, CDR2 YYEEEE. CDR3 loop: CASSFAGGTQYF. The DNA of the CDR3 is TGTGCCAGCAGCTTCGCGGGCGGGACCCAGTACTTC. Based on the CDR3 plus reference TRBV5-6 and TRBJ2-5, the full variable domain is DAGVTQSPTHLIKTRGQQVTLRCSPKSGHDTVSWYQQALGQGPQFIFQYYEEEERQRGNFPDRFSGHQFPNYSSELNVNALLLGDSALYLCASSFAGGTQYFGPGTRLLVL.

The chain has TRBV6-6 and TRBJ2-1; D unresolved. CDR1 and CDR2 from the germline V gene are MNHNY and SVGAGI (reference sequence). Trimming shortened V by 0 bases and J by 4 bases, and 7 bases separated the two germline ends. The CDR3 has 14 amino acids. The CDR3 bases are TGTGCCAGCAGTTACTCGAGCCCGTACAATGAGCAGTTCTTC. This gives the protein CASSYSSPYNEQFF.

The CDR3 bases are TGTGCCAGCAGCGTAGTTGGGGGGTCGGGAAAAAGGACTGAAGCTTTCTTT. Translation: CASSVVGGSGKRTEAFF. The chain uses TRBV9 and TRBJ1-1, with D perhaps matching TRBD1 (5 bases). V was pared by 0 bases and J by 5 bases, with 20 bases between. Germline V gene lookup returns CDR1 SGDLS and CDR2 YYNGEE. The CDR3 runs to 17 residues.

J is TRBJ2-6 and V is TRBV6-2 or TRBV6-3; either TRBD1 or TRBD2 may fit D (5 bases each). V dropped 6 bases and J dropped 5 bases, with 20 bases sitting between them. The germline V gene has CDR1 MNHEY and CDR2 SVGEGT. This CDR3 spans 17 amino acids. The CDR3 spells CASSSSGGPSWANVLTF. The CDR3 nucleotides are TGTGCCAGCAGCTCAAGTGGGGGTCCGTCCTGGGCCAACGTCCTGACTTTC.

This clone was seen only once. The chain joins TRBV28 to TRBJ1-6; D remains ambiguous. This CDR3 is built from 14 residues. V was shortened by 8 bases and J by 4 bases, with 12 bases between the two germline ends. The germline gives CDR1 MDHEN, CDR2 SYDVKM. The CDR3 coding sequence is TGTGCCAGCGTTAAGCTCTTATATAATTCACCCCTCCACTTT. As protein: CASVKLLYNSPLHF.

V and J are TRBV28 and TRBJ2-2; D is uncertain. V was shortened by 3 bases and J by 0 bases, with 5 bases between the two germline ends. Germline V gives CDR1 MDHEN, CDR2 SYDVKM. This CDR3 contains 14 residues. Here the CDR3 reads CASSFGANTGELFF. The CDR3 DNA follows: TGTGCCAGCAGTTTCGGAGCGAACACCGGGGAGCTGTTTTTT.

The genes are TRBV18 and TRBJ2-5; perhaps TRBD2 as D (6 bases). Per germline, CDR1 KGHSH and CDR2 LQKENI. The CDR3 is 14 residues long. V dropped 0 bases and J dropped 4 bases, with 9 bases sitting between them. CDR3 residues: CASSPPEGTETQYF. In nucleotides, the CDR3 is TGTGCCAGCTCACCACCGGAGGGTACAGAGACCCAGTACTTC. Combining the CDR3 with reference TRBV18 and TRBJ2-5 gives the whole variable domain NAGVMQNPRHLVRRRGQEARLRCSPMKGHSHVYWYRQLPEEGLKFMVYLQKENIIDESGMPKERFSAEFPKEGPSILRIQQVVRGDSAAYFCASSPPEGTETQYFGPGTRLLVL.